In its sample, the clone carrying this TCR beta chain was seen a few times. The antigen is unknown. The sample originates from a study of identical twins. The CDR3 consists of 16 residues. The germline V and J ends were trimmed by 1 base and 2 bases, with 17 bases remaining between them. Germline CDR1 SQVTM, CDR2 ANQGSEA. TCRdb itself ran the 5' RACE reads through MiXCR, one entry per CDR3 protein. The repertoire holds 500,000 to 550,000 distinct CDR3 sequences, with 20% to 25% as singletons. Study outcomes and limitations: Out-of-frame alpha sequences shared between twins exhibited an excess of low generation probability. Researchers caution that invariant MAIT and iNKT cells could partly confound zero-insertion analyses. Weaker excess twin sharing was seen among beta out-of-frame sequences.

The donor group consisted entirely of healthy Caucasians. This sample was also put to use in a study of yellow fever vaccine responses in identical twins.

This clonotype originated in a woman aged 18-35 years in good health. The chain joins TRBV29-1 to TRBJ2-5; D is unresolved. The sequencing input was CD4+ T cells sorted from blood. The CDR3 is CSVEGYSYGGQETQYF. CDR3 DNA sequence: TGCAGCGTTGAAGGATATTCTTATGGCGGTCAAGAGACCCAGTACTTC.